This TCR beta chain was sequenced in a study of regulatory dendritic cells for organ transplantation (dated by TCRdb to 2016 to 2017). About the investigation overall: Monocytes were cultured with vitamin D3 on days 0 and 4 and with IL-10 on day 4 to generate regulatory dendritic cells. On day 6, LPS was added to the DC cultures so that the response of the DCs to a potent maturation-inducing agent could be evaluated. The TCRbeta repertoires of sorted naive and memory CD4+ and CD8+ T cells were sequenced before and after allostimulation with regulatory or mature dendritic cells. The paper as a whole reports these results and caveats: Repertoires were highly diverse in naive CD4+ and CD8+ T cells, less diverse in memory cells, and most oligoclonal in memory CD8+ cells. In both subjects, allostimulation led to expansion of memory CD8+ clones, although regulatory dendritic cells appeared to cause more limited expansion than mature dendritic cells did. Among the resting subsets, the most alloreactive TCR clonotypes were found in memory CD8+ T cells. The authors pointed out considerable heterogeneity between individuals in the alloreactive memory CD8+ T cell pool, and only two subjects were sequenced.

V ends up 4 bases short and J 6 bases short, with an unmatched junction base count of 13. Via the germline V gene (reference sequence), CDR1 is SGHNT and CDR2 YYREEE. From cysteine to phenylalanine, the CDR3 is 16 amino acids long. Just CDR3 DNA is preserved here, 48 bases in frame from base 1. The TCRbeta CDR3 regions were amplified in a multiplexed two-step PCR with Vbeta-specific forward primers and Jbeta-specific reverse primers. Through the immunoSEQ service, TCRbeta libraries were sequenced on an Illumina instrument. The authors processed their data as follows. V, D and J genes were assigned using IMGT annotation, and counts were corrected for multiplex PCR bias using synthetic CDR3 analogues. In the immunoSEQ Analyzer, repertoire clonality was calculated as one minus normalized Shannon entropy. Fisher's exact test with Benjamini-Hochberg false discovery rate control was used to define clonal expansion, with two-tailed P<0.01. Entries here come from immuneACCESS through TCRdb and include only in-frame sequences with V and J called. Some clones fail to appear in such tables; in the studies checked, an unresolved V gene covers under half of the shortfall, and the cause of the remainder is unknown. V and J calls and clone size come straight from that table; D and trimming were deduced from the DNA. The sample profile shows some 9,600 clones; just over 65% of them were found once. The ten most abundant clones make up approximately 0.6% of the sample.

Sorted T cell subsets were CFSE-labeled and co-cultured for roughly five days with allogeneic regulatory or mature dendritic cells at a 1:10 DC:T ratio. FACS was used to sort CD4+ or CD8+ cells into naive T cells (CD45RA+) and memory T cells (CD45RO+). The T cells used for TCR sequencing were obtained from two healthy control subjects. The Qiagen DNeasy Blood & Tissue Kit was used to extract genomic DNA. Details on this clone: This receptor's antigen is unknown. No much larger clone is present one base from it, and per-base qualities are unavailable.

What was sequenced was naive CD4+ T cells from blood cultured with dendritic cells. The cell subset or site label, as the study defines it: CD45RA+ naive T cells. The rearranged segments are TRBV5-4 and TRBJ2-7, with 10 middle bases fitting TRBD2. The receptor was derived from a human donor in good health. The CDR3 in this case is CASSASLAGAPREQYF. The base sequence is TGTGCCAGCAGCGCGAGTCTAGCGGGGGCCCCCCGCGAGCAGTACTTC.